One sample yielded the 17 T cell receptor beta chains listed below, sequenced in a study of T cell repertoires in cytomegalovirus infection. One entry per CDR3 protein, called by TCRdb with MiXCR from the reads. The table has approximately 500,000 distinct CDR3 sequences, about 30% seen once. The specimen was PBMCs. These receptors were collected from a human donor in good health (CMV status not recorded). Some clones in this sample may be carry-over from other donors' samples.

This clonotype has more than one count but fewer than ten. V and J are TRBV12-3 or TRBV12-4 and TRBJ2-2, with 12 positions matching TRBD1. The CDR3 is 17 residues long. Trimming cost V 3 bases and J 6 bases; bases outside gene matches: 8. CDR3 in DNA: TGTGCCAGCAGTTTGCCGGGGGACAGGGGGCGCTCCGGGGAGCTGTTTTTT. Translation gives CASSLPGDRGRSGELFF.

This clonotype appeared many times. The chain carries TRBV7-2 and TRBJ1-1, with 9 bases that match TRBD1. In germline, CDR1 is SGHTA, CDR2 FQGNSA. The CDR3 runs 16 residues. The junction had 8 bases not matched to a gene; V was cut back by 3 bases and J by 3 bases. CDR3 coding DNA: TGTGCCAGCAGCTTGGGGACAGGGCCTTGGGACACTGAAGCTTTCTTT. Translated: CASSLGTGPWDTEAFF. The variable domain in full, with the rest retrieved from reference TRBV7-2 and TRBJ1-1, is GAGVSQSPSNKVTEKGKDVELRCDPISGHTALYWYRQSLGQGLEFLIYFQGNSAPDKSGLPSDRFSAERTGGSVSTLTIQRTQQEDSAVYLCASSLGTGPWDTEAFFGQGTRLTVV.

The genes are TRBV10-3 and TRBJ2-3; D is perhaps TRBD2 (5 bases). CDR3 size: 14 residues. Germline lookup yields CDR1 ENHRY and CDR2 SYGVKD. Trimming removed 8 bases from V and 4 bases from J, with 16 bases in between. CDR3 sequence (DNA): TGTGCCATCCGAATGGGGTTGGAGGCAGATACGCAGTATTTT. The encoded protein is CAIRMGLEADTQYF.

The chain employs TRBV6-1 and TRBJ2-1; 9 nucleotides agree with TRBD1. The CDR3 consists of 14 residues. V shed 6 bases, J shed 4 bases, and the junction held 4 bases outside the gene matches. The germline V gene encodes CDR1 MNHNS and CDR2 SASEGT. The DNA of the CDR3 is TGTGCCAGCAGGGGGGGACAGGGTTACAATGAGCAGTTCTTC. Translation gives CASRGGQGYNEQFF.

The chain joins TRBV27 to TRBJ2-3, with D unresolved. The germline gives CDR1 MNHEY, CDR2 SMNVEV (reference sequence). The CDR3 is 16 amino acids. Between the trimmed V and J ends, which lost 6 bases and 0 bases, there was a span of 16 bases. This CDR3 is CASSPIGRYSTDTQYF. For the CDR3, the DNA is TGTGCCAGCAGCCCCATCGGACGGTATAGCACAGATACGCAGTATTTT.

This clonotype was counted between two and nine times. The chain combines TRBV2 with TRBJ1-2; D is uncertain. V was clipped by 6 bases and J by 4 bases, with 15 bases between them. CDR1 and CDR2 (germline): SNHLY, FYNNEI. This CDR3 region has 14 residues. The CDR3 reads CASREEYQVYGYTF. Written as DNA, the CDR3 is TGTGCCAGCAGGGAGGAGTACCAAGTCTATGGCTACACCTTC.

The chain recombines TRBV20-1 with TRBJ1-1; D uncertain. The V gene lost 5 bases and the J gene lost 3 bases, with 16 bases spanning the gap. CDR3 length equals 14 residues. Germline lookup yields CDR1 DFQATT and CDR2 SNEGSKA (reference sequence). This chain's CDR3 is CSAGVSLAHTEAFF. The CDR3 nucleotides read TGCAGTGCTGGGGTCTCTTTGGCCCACACTGAAGCTTTCTTT.

The CDR3 protein is CASSIILAFTDTQYF. CDR3 sequence (DNA): TGTGCCAGTAGTATTATCCTAGCTTTTACAGATACGCAGTATTTT. The chain employs TRBV19 and TRBJ2-3, with D possibly TRBD2 on 5 matching bases. Deletions cut 3 bases from V and 3 bases from J, with 13 bases between. The CDR3 length is 15 residues. Germline V gene data show CDR1 as LNHDA and CDR2 as SQIVND (reference sequence).

The sample holds one count of this clonotype. The rearrangement uses TRBV19 and TRBJ2-6, with D perhaps matching TRBD1 (6 bases). Germline assignment: CDR1 LNHDA and CDR2 SQIVND (reference sequence). This CDR3 contains 17 residues. With 6 bases removed from V and 0 bases from J, the gap between germline ends came to 15 bases. CDR3 bases: TGTGCCAGTAGCACAGGGTCCGGTGCCTCTGGGGCCAACGTCCTGACTTTC. Translation gives CASSTGSGASGANVLTF. The entire variable domain, with the rest obtained from reference TRBV19 and TRBJ2-6, is as follows: DGGITQSPKYLFRKEGQNVTLSCEQNLNHDAMYWYRQDPGQGLRLIYYSQIVNDFQKGDIAEGYSVSREKKESFPLTVTSAQKNPTAFYLCASSTGSGASGANVLTFGAGSRLTVL.

This clonotype has a count of ten or more. The rearrangement links TRBV7-8 to TRBJ2-1, with a weak D call TRBD2 (6 bases). This CDR3 is 15 amino acids long. The germline V and J ends were trimmed by 3 bases and 2 bases, with 11 bases remaining between them. Germline values: CDR1 SGHVS, CDR2 FQNEAQ. The CDR3 nucleotides are TGTGCCAGCAGCTTGCGGACTATTACCTACAATGAGCAGTTCTTC. Amino acids: CASSLRTITYNEQFF.

This chain connects TRBV29-1 to TRBJ1-1; D unclear. The germline V gene encodes CDR1 SQVTM and CDR2 ANQGSEA. The V gene lost 4 bases and the J gene lost 5 bases, with 14 bases spanning the gap. The CDR3 totals 13 residues. CDR3 sequence reads: CSVVVLLITEAFF. DNA for the CDR3: TGCAGCGTTGTCGTACTTTTGATTACTGAAGCTTTCTTT.

The DNA for the CDR3 is TGCAGTGCCCACCTCCGGAGCACAGATACGCAGTATTTT. This gives the protein CSAHLRSTDTQYF. The chain links TRBV20-1 to TRBJ2-3; no definite D call. V was shortened by 6 bases and J by 0 bases, with 10 bases between the two germline ends. The germline V gene has CDR1 DFQATT and CDR2 SNEGSKA (reference sequence). This CDR3 comprises 13 residues.

V is TRBV5-4 and J is TRBJ2-5; possibly TRBD2 for D (5 bases). This CDR3 has 14 residues. Looked up from germline, CDR1 is SGHNT and CDR2 is YYREEE (reference sequence). Trimming removed 0 bases at V and 1 base at J, with 7 bases between. CDR3 sequence reads: CASSLVGVQETQYF. In nucleotides, the CDR3 is TGTGCCAGCAGCTTGGTCGGGGTCCAAGAGACCCAGTACTTC.

This clonotype has a handful of counts. This chain connects TRBV7-8 to TRBJ2-7, with D possibly being TRBD1 (6 bases). Germline V gene data show CDR1 as SGHVS and CDR2 as FQNEAQ. V lost 4 bases, J lost 1 base, and 14 bases lay in between. This CDR3 contains 15 residues. The CDR3 DNA reads as TGTGCCAGCAGCTCTAACAGGGTGAGATCCTACGAGCAGTACTTC. Protein sequence: CASSSNRVRSYEQYF.

This chain joins TRBV7-9 and TRBJ2-1, with TRBD2 identical over 12 bases. Germline V gene sequence: CDR1 SEHNR, CDR2 FQNEAQ (reference sequence). V lost 5 bases, J lost 10 bases, and 15 bases stayed unmatched. This CDR3 region has 17 residues. CDR3 protein: CASSPYRLAGAYTEQFF. Here the CDR3 DNA reads TGTGCCAGCAGCCCATATCGACTAGCGGGAGCGTACACGGAGCAGTTCTTC.

The table lists this clonotype with many counts. V and J are TRBV7-8 and TRBJ2-1; 11 bases are shared with TRBD2. In germline, CDR1 is SGHVS, CDR2 FQNEAQ. The CDR3 contains 18 residues. Losses at the gene ends were 2 bases for V and 4 bases for J; bases not matched to a gene: 10. The CDR3 region has the DNA TGTGCCAGCAGCTTATTTCCCGGGACTAGCGGAATTTACAATGAGCAGTTCTTC. As protein: CASSLFPGTSGIYNEQFF.

This clonotype was seen only once. J is TRBJ2-1 and V is TRBV19; 13 nucleotides match TRBD2. V lost 9 bases, J lost 8 bases, and 10 bases stayed unmatched. This CDR3 is 15 amino acids long. Germline CDR1 and CDR2: LNHDA and SQIVND (reference sequence). Here the CDR3 reads CASSPGLAGVHEQFF. DNA for the CDR3: TGTGCCAGCTCTCCAGGACTAGCGGGAGTCCATGAGCAGTTCTTC.